This T cell receptor beta chain derives from a study of blood T cell repertoires in COVID-19 (dated by TCRdb to 2020 to 2021). In terms of the full investigation: Collaborator samples came from the United States, Italy and Spain and covered acute and convalescent phases of COVID-19. The material from the prospective study consisted of cDNA or gDNA derived from T cells, B-cell-depleted T cells, or PBMCs. Subjects who had been exposed to COVID-19, were actively infected with it, or had recovered from it provided the deeply sampled blood TCRbeta repertoires that made up the dataset. A freely available public database, intended as a resource for researchers studying the immune response to SARS-CoV-2, is where the repertoires were released. The samples were drawn from the first 160 participants of the ongoing ImmuneRACE study and from some 1,300 subjects provided by 6 global collaborators. Sample metadata almost always included a de-identified subject ID, COVID-19 status, age in years and sex. Where HLA class I and class II types were available, the types were taken from metadata supplied by the sample provider, not from assay-based typing.

TCRbeta CDR3 regions were amplified from genomic DNA by means of the immunoSEQ Assay, a bias-controlled multiplex PCR. On the study's bioinformatics: Nucleated cell counts per sample were estimated from amplification of reference gene primers within the assay. To quantify the absolute abundance of each unique TCRbeta CDR3 rearrangement, sequence reads were collapsed and filtered. For each sample, productive Simpson clonality was calculated as the square root of Simpson's diversity index over productive rearrangements. Held by TCRdb, this immuneACCESS table contains in-frame sequences only and omits some clones. Under half of the omission traces to an unresolved V gene where checked; the cause of the rest is unknown. The V and J calls and clone size are taken from that table; D and trimming were inferred from the DNA. The sample table lists tens of thousands of clones, approximately 86% of them with a count of one. The ten largest account for under 8.5% of the sample.

Trimming at the junction amounts to 4 bases on V and 0 bases on J, and the germline ends lie 13 bases apart. Sequences KGHDR (CDR1) and SFDVKD (CDR2) are obtained from the germline V gene. The CDR3 has 16 amino acids, counting the end cysteine and phenylalanine. This entry keeps only the CDR3 DNA: 48 bases, framed from base 1. About this clone itself: This receptor's antigen is unknown. Per-nucleotide qualities are absent, and no much larger clonotype sits a single base away.

What the research found in general, with its limitations: The amount of clinical and demographic metadata varied by source and participant and was provided uncurated.

Each collaborating institution followed its own protocols to collect whole blood in K2EDTA tubes. For TCRbeta analysis, collaborators shipped samples in one of three forms: frozen whole blood, isolated PBMCs, or DNA extracted from either of those sample types. This chain joins TRBV24-1 to TRBJ2-3; the D region possibly corresponds to TRBD2 (6 bases align). The sequence was collected from a man older than 75 with active or convalescent COVID-19. Sequencing input: peripheral blood. The CDR3 reads CATSEGGTGSTDTQYF. The nucleotide sequence reads TGTGCCACCAGTGAGGGCGGGACTGGAAGCACAGATACGCAGTATTTT.